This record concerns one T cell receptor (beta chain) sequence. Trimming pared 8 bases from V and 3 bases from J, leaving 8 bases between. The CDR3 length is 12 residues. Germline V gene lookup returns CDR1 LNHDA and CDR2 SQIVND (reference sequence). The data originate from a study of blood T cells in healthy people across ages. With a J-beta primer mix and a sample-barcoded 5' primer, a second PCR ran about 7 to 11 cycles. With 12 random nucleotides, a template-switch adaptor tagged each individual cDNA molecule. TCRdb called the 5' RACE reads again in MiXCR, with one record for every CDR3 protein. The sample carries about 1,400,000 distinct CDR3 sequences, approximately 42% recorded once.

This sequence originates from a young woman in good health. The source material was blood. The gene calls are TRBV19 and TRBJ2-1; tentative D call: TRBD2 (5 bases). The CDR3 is CASGENYNEQFF. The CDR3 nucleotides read TGTGCCAGTGGGGAGAACTACAATGAGCAGTTCTTC.